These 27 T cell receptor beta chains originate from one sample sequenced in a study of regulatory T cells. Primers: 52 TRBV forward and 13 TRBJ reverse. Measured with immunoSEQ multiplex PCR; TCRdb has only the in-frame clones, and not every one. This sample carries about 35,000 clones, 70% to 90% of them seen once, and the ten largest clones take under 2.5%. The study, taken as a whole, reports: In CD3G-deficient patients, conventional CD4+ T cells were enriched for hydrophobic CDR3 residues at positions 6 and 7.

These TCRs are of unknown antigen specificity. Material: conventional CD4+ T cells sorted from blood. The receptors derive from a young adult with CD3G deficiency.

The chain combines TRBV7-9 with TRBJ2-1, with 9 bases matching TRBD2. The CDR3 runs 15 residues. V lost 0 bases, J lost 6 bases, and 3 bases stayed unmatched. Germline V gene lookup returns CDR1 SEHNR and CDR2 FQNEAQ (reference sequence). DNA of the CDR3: TGTGCCAGCAGCTTAGCGATGGGACTAGCCAATGAGCAGTTCTTC. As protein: CASSLAMGLANEQFF. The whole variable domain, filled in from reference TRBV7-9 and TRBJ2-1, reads DTGVSQNPRHKITKRGQNVTFRCDPISEHNRLYWYRQTLGQGPEFLTYFQNEAQLEKSRLLSDRFSAERPKGSFSTLEIQRTEQGDSAMYLCASSLAMGLANEQFFGPGTRLTVL.

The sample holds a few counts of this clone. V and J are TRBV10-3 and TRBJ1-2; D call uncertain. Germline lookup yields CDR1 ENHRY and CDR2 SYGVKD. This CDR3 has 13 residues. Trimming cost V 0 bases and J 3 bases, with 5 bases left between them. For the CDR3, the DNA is TGTGCCATCAGTGAGTCGGCCTACTATGGCTACACCTTC. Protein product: CAISESAYYGYTF.

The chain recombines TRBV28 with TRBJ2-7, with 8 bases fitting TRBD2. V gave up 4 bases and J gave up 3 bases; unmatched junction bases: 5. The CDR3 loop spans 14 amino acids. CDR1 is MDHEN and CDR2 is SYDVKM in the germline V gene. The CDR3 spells CASSSGGAHYEQYF. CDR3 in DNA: TGTGCCAGCAGTTCGGGAGGGGCCCACTACGAGCAGTACTTC.

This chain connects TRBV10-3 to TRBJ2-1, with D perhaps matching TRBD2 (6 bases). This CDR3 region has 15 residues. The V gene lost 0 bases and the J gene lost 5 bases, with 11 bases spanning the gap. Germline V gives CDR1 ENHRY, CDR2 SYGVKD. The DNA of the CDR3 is TGTGCCATCAGTGAGTCGGGACTGGGAGACAATGAGCAGTTCTTC. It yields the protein CAISESGLGDNEQFF.

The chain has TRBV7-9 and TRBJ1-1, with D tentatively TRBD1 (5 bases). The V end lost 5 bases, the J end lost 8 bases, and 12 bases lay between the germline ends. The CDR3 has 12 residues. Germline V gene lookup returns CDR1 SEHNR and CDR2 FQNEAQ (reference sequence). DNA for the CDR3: TGTGCCAGCAGCCAGTGGGGGAACGAAGCTTTCTTT. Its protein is CASSQWGNEAFF.

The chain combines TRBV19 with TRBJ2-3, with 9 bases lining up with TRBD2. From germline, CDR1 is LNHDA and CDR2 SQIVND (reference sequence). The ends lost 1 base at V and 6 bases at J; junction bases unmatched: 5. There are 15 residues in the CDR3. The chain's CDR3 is CASSIGGTSSDTQYF. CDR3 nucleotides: TGTGCCAGTAGTATAGGAGGGACTAGCTCCGATACGCAGTATTTT.

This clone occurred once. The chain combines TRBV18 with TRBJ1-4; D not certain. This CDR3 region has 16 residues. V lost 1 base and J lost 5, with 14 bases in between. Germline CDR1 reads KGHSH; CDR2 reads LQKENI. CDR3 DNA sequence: TGTGCCAGCTCACCACGGCCAGGCGGAAAGAATGAAAAACTGTTTTTT. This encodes CASSPRPGGKNEKLFF.

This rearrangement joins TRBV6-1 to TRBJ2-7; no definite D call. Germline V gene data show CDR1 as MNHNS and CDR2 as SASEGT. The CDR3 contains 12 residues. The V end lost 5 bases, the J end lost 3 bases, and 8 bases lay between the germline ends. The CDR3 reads CASSWGNYEQYF. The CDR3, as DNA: TGTGCCAGCAGTTGGGGTAACTACGAGCAGTACTTC.

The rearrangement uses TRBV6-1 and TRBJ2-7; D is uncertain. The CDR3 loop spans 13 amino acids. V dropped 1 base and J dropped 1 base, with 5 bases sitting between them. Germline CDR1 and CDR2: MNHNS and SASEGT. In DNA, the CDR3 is TGTGCCAGCAGTGAAGGGTGGTCCTACGAGCAGTACTTC. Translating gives CASSEGWSYEQYF.

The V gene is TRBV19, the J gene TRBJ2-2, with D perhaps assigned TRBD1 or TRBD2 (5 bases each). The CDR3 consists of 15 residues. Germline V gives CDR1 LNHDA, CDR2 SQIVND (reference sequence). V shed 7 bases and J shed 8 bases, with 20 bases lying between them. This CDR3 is CASTIRDPIPGELFF. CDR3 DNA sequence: TGTGCCAGTACGATTAGGGACCCCATACCGGGGGAGCTGTTTTTT.

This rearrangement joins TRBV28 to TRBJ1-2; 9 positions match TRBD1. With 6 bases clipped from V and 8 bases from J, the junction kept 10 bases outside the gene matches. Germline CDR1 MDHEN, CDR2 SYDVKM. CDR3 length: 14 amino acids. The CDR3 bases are TGTGCCAGCAGACGTCCGGGACAGGGATGGGGCTACACCTTC. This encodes CASRRPGQGWGYTF.

This chain's CDR3 is CASSFGVDEQYF. CDR3 DNA: TGTGCCAGCAGTTTCGGCGTGGACGAGCAGTACTTC. The chain recombines TRBV28 with TRBJ2-7; D gene ambiguous. V lost 3 bases, J lost 5 bases, and 8 bases lay in between. Per germline, CDR1 MDHEN and CDR2 SYDVKM. The CDR3 covers 12 residues.

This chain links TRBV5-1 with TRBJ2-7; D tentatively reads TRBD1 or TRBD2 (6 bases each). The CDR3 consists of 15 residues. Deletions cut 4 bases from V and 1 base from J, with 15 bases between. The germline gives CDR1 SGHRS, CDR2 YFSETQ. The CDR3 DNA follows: TGCGCCAGCAGCGACGGAGGGGGATCATCCTACGAGCAGTACTTC. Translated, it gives CASSDGGGSSYEQYF.

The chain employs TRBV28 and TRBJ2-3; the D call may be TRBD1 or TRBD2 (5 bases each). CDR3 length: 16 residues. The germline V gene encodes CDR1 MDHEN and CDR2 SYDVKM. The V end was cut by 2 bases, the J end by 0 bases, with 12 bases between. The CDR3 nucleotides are TGTGCCAGCAGTTTAGGGGGTACCTCTAGCACAGATACGCAGTATTTT. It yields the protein CASSLGGTSSTDTQYF.

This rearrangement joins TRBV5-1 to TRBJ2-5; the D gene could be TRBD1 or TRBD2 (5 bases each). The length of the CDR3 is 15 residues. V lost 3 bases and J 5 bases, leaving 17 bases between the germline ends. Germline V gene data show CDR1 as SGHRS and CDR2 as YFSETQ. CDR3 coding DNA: TGCGCCAGCAGCTCCGGGACCAACCCCCTCGAGACCCAGTACTTC. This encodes CASSSGTNPLETQYF. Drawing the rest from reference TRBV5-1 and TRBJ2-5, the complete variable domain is KAGVTQTPRYLIKTRGQQVTLSCSPISGHRSVSWYQQTPGQGLQFLFEYFSETQRNKGNFPGRFSGRQFSNSRSEMNVSTLELGDSALYLCASSSGTNPLETQYFGPGTRLLVL.

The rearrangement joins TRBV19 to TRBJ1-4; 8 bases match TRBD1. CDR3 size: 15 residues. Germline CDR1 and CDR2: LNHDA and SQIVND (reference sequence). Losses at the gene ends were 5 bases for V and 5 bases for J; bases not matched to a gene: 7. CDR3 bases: TGTGCCAGTAGTCATTCAGGGGGCTGGAATGAAAAACTGTTTTTT. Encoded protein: CASSHSGGWNEKLFF.

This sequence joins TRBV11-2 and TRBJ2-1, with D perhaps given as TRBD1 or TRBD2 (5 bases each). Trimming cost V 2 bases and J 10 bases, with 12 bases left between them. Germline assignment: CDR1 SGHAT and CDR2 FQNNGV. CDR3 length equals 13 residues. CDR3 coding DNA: TGTGCCAGCAGCTTAATATCACGGGGCGAGCAGTTCTTC. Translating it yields CASSLISRGEQFF.

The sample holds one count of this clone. The CDR3 DNA reads TGTGCCATCAGTCACGACAGGGACCTAGAGCAGTACTTC. Protein product: CAISHDRDLEQYF. This sequence joins TRBV10-3 and TRBJ2-7; 7 nucleotides match TRBD1. The CDR3 is 13 amino acids. Germline loops: CDR1 ENHRY, CDR2 SYGVKD. Trimming removed 5 bases from V and 7 bases from J; junction bases left unmatched: 8.

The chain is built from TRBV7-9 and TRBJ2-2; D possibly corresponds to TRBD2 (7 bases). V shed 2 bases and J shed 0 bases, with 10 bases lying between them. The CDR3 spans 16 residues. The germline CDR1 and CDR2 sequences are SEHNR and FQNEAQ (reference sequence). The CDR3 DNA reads TGTGCCAGCAGCTTAACGGGGGGCGCGAACACCGGGGAGCTGTTTTTT. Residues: CASSLTGGANTGELFF.

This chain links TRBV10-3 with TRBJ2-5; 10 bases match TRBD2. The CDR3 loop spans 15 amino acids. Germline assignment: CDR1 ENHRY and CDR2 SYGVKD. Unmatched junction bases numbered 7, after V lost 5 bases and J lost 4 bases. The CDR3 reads CAISKGTSAGETQYF. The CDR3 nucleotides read TGTGCCATCAGTAAAGGGACTAGCGCGGGAGAGACCCAGTACTTC.

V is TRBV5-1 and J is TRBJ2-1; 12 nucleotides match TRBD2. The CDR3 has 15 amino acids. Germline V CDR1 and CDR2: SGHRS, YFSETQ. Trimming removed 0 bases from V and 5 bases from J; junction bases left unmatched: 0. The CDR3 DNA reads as TGCGCCAGCAGCTTGGGGACTAGCGGGAACAATGAGCAGTTCTTC. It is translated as CASSLGTSGNNEQFF.

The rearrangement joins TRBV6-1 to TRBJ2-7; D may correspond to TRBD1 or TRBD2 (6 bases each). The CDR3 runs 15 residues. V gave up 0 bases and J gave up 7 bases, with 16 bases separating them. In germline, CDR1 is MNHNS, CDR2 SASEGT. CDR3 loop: CASSEAHRGRREQYF. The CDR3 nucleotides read TGTGCCAGCAGTGAAGCCCACCGGGGGCGGCGAGAGCAGTACTTC.

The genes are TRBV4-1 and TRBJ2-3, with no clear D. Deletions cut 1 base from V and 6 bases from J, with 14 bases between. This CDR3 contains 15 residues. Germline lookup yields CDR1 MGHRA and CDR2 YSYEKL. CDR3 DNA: TGCGCCAGCAGCCAAGGCTACGGTCGCAGCGATACGCAGTATTTT. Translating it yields CASSQGYGRSDTQYF.

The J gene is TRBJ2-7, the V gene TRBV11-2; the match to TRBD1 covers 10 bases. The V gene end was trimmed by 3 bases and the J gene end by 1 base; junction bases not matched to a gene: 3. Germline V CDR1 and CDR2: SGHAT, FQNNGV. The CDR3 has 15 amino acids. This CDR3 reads CASSFRGQGSYEQYF. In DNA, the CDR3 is TGTGCCAGCAGCTTCAGGGGACAGGGGTCCTACGAGCAGTACTTC.

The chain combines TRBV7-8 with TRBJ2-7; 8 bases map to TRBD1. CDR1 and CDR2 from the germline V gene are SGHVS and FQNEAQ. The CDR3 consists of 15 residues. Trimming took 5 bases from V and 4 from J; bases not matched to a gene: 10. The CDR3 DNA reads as TGTGCCAGCAGCCCACAGGGGGTTCGTCAATACGAGCAGTACTTC. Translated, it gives CASSPQGVRQYEQYF.

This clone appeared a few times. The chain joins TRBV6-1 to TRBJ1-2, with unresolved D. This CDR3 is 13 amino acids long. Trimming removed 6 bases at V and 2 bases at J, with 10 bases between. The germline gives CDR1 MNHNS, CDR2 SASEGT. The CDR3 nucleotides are TGTGCCAGCAGCCTCAAGGCGAACTATGGCTACACCTTC. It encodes CASSLKANYGYTF.

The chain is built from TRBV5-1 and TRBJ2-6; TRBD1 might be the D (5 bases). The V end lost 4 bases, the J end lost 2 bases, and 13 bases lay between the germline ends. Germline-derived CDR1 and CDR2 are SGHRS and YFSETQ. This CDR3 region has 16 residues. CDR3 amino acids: CASSAQGLTGANVLTF. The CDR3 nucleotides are TGCGCCAGCAGCGCCCAGGGTCTAACTGGGGCCAACGTCCTGACTTTC.